Described below is a single TCR beta chain sequence and its context. The antigen is unknown. The data were obtained in a study of T cell responses to AZD1222 COVID-19 vaccine. Study summary: Samples with a second dose at about 4 or about 12 weeks were pooled together. Regarding the study as a whole: Only five to seven AZD1222 recipients were seropositive at baseline. Without day 14 samples, only post-peak T cell repertoires were studied.

Trimming left V 1 base short and J 4 bases short, with 2 bases between. Per germline, CDR1 SNHLY and CDR2 FYNNEI. The CDR3 has 11 residues. The table came from immunoSEQ multiplex PCR; TCRdb's copy has only in-frame clones and leaves some out. This table has 100,000 to 150,000 clones, around 91% appearing once. V usage is TRBV2 and J usage is TRBJ2-7; D is unresolved. The receptor comes from an adult in good health. The material was peripheral blood, obtained on day 0 of AZD1222 vaccination. The CDR3 is CASSEVYEQYF. CDR3 nucleotides: TGTGCCAGCAGTGAAGTTTACGAGCAGTACTTC. Full variable domain (missing parts from reference TRBV2 and TRBJ2-7): EPEVTQTPSHQVTQMGQEVILRCVPISNHLYFYWYRQILGQKVEFLVSFYNNEISEKSEIFDDQFSVERPDGSNFTLKIRSTKLEDSAMYFCASSEVYEQYFGPGTRLTVT.